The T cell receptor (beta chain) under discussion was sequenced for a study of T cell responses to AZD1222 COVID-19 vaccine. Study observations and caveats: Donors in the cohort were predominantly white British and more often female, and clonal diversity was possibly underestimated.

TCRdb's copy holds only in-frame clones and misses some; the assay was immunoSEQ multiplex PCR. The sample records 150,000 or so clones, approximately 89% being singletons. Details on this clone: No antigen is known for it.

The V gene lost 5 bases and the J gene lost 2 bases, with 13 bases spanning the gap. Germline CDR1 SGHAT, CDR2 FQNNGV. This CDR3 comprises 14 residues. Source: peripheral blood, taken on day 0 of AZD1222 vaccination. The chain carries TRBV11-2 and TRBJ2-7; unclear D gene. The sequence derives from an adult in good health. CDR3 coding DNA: TGTGCCAGCAGCCGTTTAGACGGCACCTACGAGCAGTACTTC. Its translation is CASSRLDGTYEQYF.